The source of this T cell receptor beta chain is a study of shared clonotypes between healthy human individuals (dated by TCRdb to between 2020 and 2021). About the study as a whole: A couple of women and three men aged 18 to 49 years were included in the cohort. To increase sequencing depth and limit assay-specific biases, TCR repertoire library preparation and sequencing were carried out by different laboratories using diverse techniques. Each donor's leukapheresis produced roughly between roughly 0.85 and 9.5 billion PBMCs. To estimate repertoire size and how much clonotypes are shared between individuals, the study performed deep sequencing of blood TCR repertoires from a few healthy adults. For each donor, three plates each were used for CD4 naive and CD4 memory, two plates were used for CD8 naive, and one plate was used for CD8 memory.

Including the terminal cysteine and phenylalanine, the CDR3 comprises 16 residues. Only the CDR3 portion is preserved as DNA: 48 bases, with reading frame beginning at the first base. For CDR1 and CDR2, the germline V gene (reference sequence) lists WNHNN and SYGVQD. Germline trimming amounts to 6 bases on V and 11 bases on J, with 15 as the count of junction bases outside the gene matches. With respect to this clone: It lacks a known antigen. No base quality information exists; no much larger clone differs at one position.

Healthy HIV-negative adults with no recently reported acute infections or vaccinations were included as donors. Every donor was a Caucasian adult residing in Nashville, Tennessee, USA. CD4+ T cells were enriched by magnetic negative selection, after which naive cells were positively selected on CD45RA and the negative fraction was taken as the memory subset. Blood was obtained by leukapheresis, after which PBMCs were separated by Ficoll-Histopaque density gradient centrifugation and cryopreserved in liquid nitrogen vapor phase. Analytical flow cytometry was used to check the purity and quantity of each magnetically sorted T cell population. Genomic DNA was isolated from every sorted fraction and measured by UV absorbance on a Nanodrop 2000c. Using the deep immunoSEQ assay, TCR CDR3 regions were amplified from genomic DNA by multiplex PCR. Extracted genomic DNA from each cell subset was distributed evenly across all wells of several immunoSEQ 96-well plates, and each plate was treated as a replicate. For sorted subsets, 200 to 250 ng genomic DNA, equal to 30,000 to 35,000 T cell genomes, was loaded into each replicate PCR. Purified libraries were measured with a Qubit 3.0 fluorometer, size-checked on a Bioanalyzer 2100, and measured again with the KAPA Library Quantification kit. A separate single-read 150-cycle Illumina NextSeq 550 flow cell was used to sequence each immunoSEQ 96-well plate. The original methods were these. Because only junctional sequences without quality scores were contained in the immunoSEQ output, filtering matching that applied to full-length reads could not be performed. To assign V/J genes and CDR3, sequences were annotated using PyIR, a Python wrapper for IgBLAST v1.9, with IMGT germline references. Any read was removed if the V/J assignment was weak (E-value above 1e-6), the CDR3 was missing, or the read contained stop codons, out-of-frame junctions, or ambiguous translated residues. A V3J clonotype was defined by an identical inferred V gene, J gene, and CDR3 amino acid sequence. Percentage overlap between repertoires was calculated by dividing the number of shared unique clonotypes by the size of the smaller repertoire. Richness of each repertoire was evaluated using RTK rarefaction, the Chao1 estimator, and Recon v2.1 estimates of unobserved clonotypes. OLGA was used to compute generation probabilities for all TCRbeta clonotypes that the gDNA method yielded from several donors. Held by TCRdb, this immuneACCESS table contains in-frame sequences only and omits some clones. Under half of the omission traces to an unresolved V gene where checked; the cause of the rest is unknown. V and J calls and clone size are those listed in that table; D and trimming were worked out from the DNA. The sample data list about 980,000 clones, and 76% of these were observed just once. Of the sample, about 1.5% falls within the top ten clones.

Overall study results and their limits: Pairwise subsampling led to the expectation that sequencing depth would affect the degree of clonotype sharing among donors. Rarefaction of sorted-subset datasets indicated incomplete sequencing despite the large sequencing depth. Naive subsets generally had larger estimated clonotype richness than memory subsets did. Roughly 5% of naive CD4, 3.5% of naive CD8, around 2.3% of memory CD4, and approximately 0.4% of memory CD8 clonotypes were shared across four donors. Because the study included a small number of donors, the genetic and exposure-history diversity represented was limited. Sampling was limited to blood, and TCR repertoires in tissue likely differ from TCR repertoires in blood. Clonotypes shared by all four sorted-subset donors showed higher generation probabilities than non-shared clonotypes.

The chain is made from TRBV10-1 and TRBJ2-4; TRBD1 aligns with 11 central bases. The sequence was obtained from a man aged 18 to 30 in good health. The specimen sequenced was memory CD4+ T cells sorted from blood. The intended sense of this specimen's cell subset or site label: CD45RA-negative fraction. CDR3 sequence: CASSRRDRGSKGVQYF. The base sequence is TGCGCCAGCAGCCGCCGGGACAGGGGGTCCAAGGGGGTTCAGTACTTC.